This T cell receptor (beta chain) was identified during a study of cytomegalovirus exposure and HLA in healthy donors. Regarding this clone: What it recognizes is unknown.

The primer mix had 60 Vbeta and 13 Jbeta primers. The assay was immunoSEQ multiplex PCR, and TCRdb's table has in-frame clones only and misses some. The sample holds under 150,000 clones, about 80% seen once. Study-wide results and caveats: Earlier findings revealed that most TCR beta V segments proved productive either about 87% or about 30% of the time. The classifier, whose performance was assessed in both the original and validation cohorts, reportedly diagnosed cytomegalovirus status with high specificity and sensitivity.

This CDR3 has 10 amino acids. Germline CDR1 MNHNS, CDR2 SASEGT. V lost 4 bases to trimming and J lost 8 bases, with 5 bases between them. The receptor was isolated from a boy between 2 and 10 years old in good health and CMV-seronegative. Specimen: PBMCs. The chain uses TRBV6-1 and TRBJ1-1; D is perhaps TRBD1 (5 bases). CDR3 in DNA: TGTGCCAGCAGTGGGACAGAAGCTTTCTTT. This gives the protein CASSGTEAFF.